This entry lists 27 T cell receptor beta chains sequenced from one sample in a study of blood T cell repertoires in COVID-19. Only in-frame clones appear in the TCRdb table, and some are missing; sequencing was by immunoSEQ multiplex PCR. The sample lists some 210,000 clones, around 86% occurring once. The sequencing sample was made of peripheral blood. Source of these receptors: a man in his 60s who had recovered from COVID-19.

Written as DNA, the CDR3 is TGCGCCAGCAGCAGCGACAGGGAACTCAACTATGGCTACACCTTC. Its protein is CASSSDRELNYGYTF. The V gene is TRBV5-1, the J gene TRBJ1-2, with 7 bases lining up with TRBD1. Germline trimming cut 4 bases from V and 2 bases from J; bases unmatched to any gene: 8. CDR1 and CDR2 from the germline V gene are SGHRS and YFSETQ. This CDR3 has 15 residues.

The chain employs TRBV4-2 and TRBJ1-5; perhaps TRBD1 as D (6 bases). Trimming pared 4 bases from V and 9 bases from J, leaving 34 bases between. This CDR3 is 20 amino acids long. Germline loops: CDR1 LGHNA, CDR2 YNFKEQ. The chain's CDR3 is CASSRSGTLGTNSNHSPQHF. CDR3 DNA: TGTGCCAGCAGCCGCTCCGGGACATTGGGAACCAACAGCAATCATTCGCCCCAGCATTTT.

This clone was counted a single time. The genes are TRBV4-2 and TRBJ2-1; 13 bases match TRBD2. The V segment lost 0 bases and the J segment 0 bases; nucleotides outside the gene matches: 8. Per germline, CDR1 LGHNA and CDR2 YNFKEQ. The CDR3 has 20 amino acids. In DNA, the CDR3 is TGTGCCAGCAGCCAAGATGATACTAGCGGGGGGGGAAGCTCCTACAATGAGCAGTTCTTC. It encodes CASSQDDTSGGGSSYNEQFF.

J is TRBJ2-2 and V is TRBV18; 8 nucleotides align to TRBD1. Germline-derived CDR1 and CDR2 are KGHSH and LQKENI. The CDR3 sequence is 16 residues long. After removal of 6 bases from V and 4 bases from J, the junction contained 10 bases not matched to a gene. The CDR3 coding sequence is TGTGCCAGCTCCCCGGGGAGGACAGGGAGCACCGGGGAGCTGTTTTTT. It yields the protein CASSPGRTGSTGELFF.

This chain uses TRBV9 with TRBJ2-2, with 14 bases matching TRBD2. The CDR3 consists of 17 residues. From germline, CDR1 is SGDLS and CDR2 YYNGEE. V gave up 3 bases and J gave up 3 bases; unmatched junction bases: 4. DNA for the CDR3: TGTGCCAGCAGCGAGGGACTAGCGGGAGTGTACACCGGGGAGCTGTTTTTT. It translates to CASSEGLAGVYTGELFF.

The chain combines TRBV5-1 with TRBJ2-2; D ambiguous. Deletions cut 1 base from V and 2 bases from J, with 9 bases between. Germline V lookup: CDR1 SGHRS, CDR2 YFSETQ. The CDR3 length is 15 residues. CDR3 residues: CASSLYQINTGELFF. In DNA, the CDR3 is TGCGCCAGCAGCTTGTACCAGATTAACACCGGGGAGCTGTTTTTT.

The chain has TRBV28 and TRBJ1-4; 9 nucleotides align to TRBD1. The V and J ends lost 6 bases and 8 bases, in that order; junction bases with no gene match: 16. The CDR3 covers 17 residues. Germline V gene lookup returns CDR1 MDHEN and CDR2 SYDVKM. Here the CDR3 reads CASSPPFPGQGREKLFF. CDR3 nucleotide sequence: TGTGCCAGCAGCCCCCCCTTCCCGGGACAGGGTAGAGAAAAACTGTTTTTT.

This chain links TRBV25-1 with TRBJ2-2; D might be TRBD2 (5 bases). The CDR3 runs to 14 residues. The germline V gene has CDR1 MGHDK and CDR2 SYGVNS. Trimming pared 2 bases from V and 6 bases from J, leaving 10 bases between. CDR3 in DNA: TGTGCCAGCAGTGAACGGGGTTGGGCCGGGGAGCTGTTTTTT. Translated: CASSERGWAGELFF.

This clone was seen only a few times. The CDR3 spells CASSIEVRQPQHF. Written as DNA, the CDR3 is TGTGCCAGTAGTATTGAGGTGAGGCAGCCCCAGCATTTT. The gene calls are TRBV19 and TRBJ1-5; D is unresolved. CDR3 size: 13 residues. The V end lost 3 bases, the J end lost 7 bases, and 10 bases lay between the germline ends. The germline V gene encodes CDR1 LNHDA and CDR2 SQIVND (reference sequence).

CDR3 nucleotides: TGTGCCTGGAGTGTTCGACCCAAATATACTAGCGGTAGCTCCTACGAGCAGTACTTC. Translated, it gives CAWSVRPKYTSGSSYEQYF. The J gene is TRBJ2-7, the V gene TRBV30, with 8 bases matching TRBD2. This CDR3 is built from 19 residues. Germline assignment: CDR1 GTSNPN and CDR2 SVGIG (reference sequence). The J segment lost 0 bases and the V segment lost 0 bases, leaving 16 bases of the junction unmatched.

The rearrangement links TRBV3-1 (or the pseudogene TRBV3-2) to TRBJ1-2; 7 bases are shared with TRBD1. V lost 8 bases to trimming and J lost 8 bases; unmatched junction nucleotides: 14. The CDR3 is made up of 14 amino acids. Germline CDR1 and CDR2: LGHDT and YNNKEL (reference sequence). The CDR3 protein is CASRKGTVEEGYTF. CDR3 DNA sequence: TGTGCCAGCCGCAAGGGGACAGTGGAAGAAGGCTACACCTTC.

The chain employs TRBV6-5 and TRBJ1-2; weak D call: TRBD1 (6 bases). Germline CDR1 MNHEY, CDR2 SVGAGI. V gave up 7 bases and J gave up 6 bases, with 21 bases separating them. The CDR3 runs to 15 residues. CDR3 protein: CASNPLGAPPHGYTF. The CDR3 region has the DNA TGTGCCAGCAACCCCCTGGGGGCCCCGCCTCATGGCTACACCTTC.

The chain carries TRBV11-3 and TRBJ2-5, with 10 bases fitting TRBD2. The V gene's germline CDR1 is SGHNT and CDR2 YENEEA. This CDR3 contains 16 residues. The ends lost 1 base at V and 2 bases at J; junction bases unmatched: 4. The CDR3 protein is CASSLGAGGRQETQYF. In DNA form, the CDR3 reads TGTGCCAGCAGCTTAGGAGCGGGAGGGCGTCAAGAGACCCAGTACTTC.

The gene calls are TRBV12-5 and TRBJ1-4, with a weak D call TRBD1 (6 bases). Germline CDR1 reads LGHNT; CDR2 reads FRNRAP. This CDR3 region has 14 residues. The germline V and J ends were trimmed by 5 bases and 4 bases, with 11 bases remaining between them. CDR3 in DNA: TGTGCTAGTGGTCCGGGACAAAGTAATGAAAAACTGTTTTTT. Amino acid sequence: CASGPGQSNEKLFF.

Many counts were recorded for this clone. J is TRBJ2-7 and V is TRBV18; 7 bases agree with TRBD1. The J segment lost 7 bases and the V segment lost 2 bases, leaving 2 bases of the junction unmatched. The germline V gene has CDR1 KGHSH and CDR2 LQKENI. The CDR3 consists of 12 residues. The CDR3 nucleotides read TGTGCCAGCTCACCAGGACAGGCGGAGCAGTACTTC. Translated, it gives CASSPGQAEQYF.

The rearrangement links TRBV3-1 (or the pseudogene TRBV3-2) to TRBJ2-7; 10 nucleotides align to TRBD2. The CDR3 is 16 amino acids. Unmatched junction bases numbered 9, after V lost 4 bases and J lost 3 bases. Germline V gene data show CDR1 as LGHDT and CDR2 as YNNKEL (reference sequence). Here the CDR3 DNA reads TGTGCCAGCAGCCGTGTGACTAGCGGGCCCTACTACGAGCAGTACTTC. It yields the protein CASSRVTSGPYYEQYF.

The chain uses TRBV9 and TRBJ1-4; D gene uncertain. V was pared by 0 bases and J by 6 bases, with 6 bases between. The CDR3 runs 13 residues. Germline CDR1 and CDR2: SGDLS and YYNGEE. CDR3 sequence (DNA): TGTGCCAGCAGCGTAGTTCCTGATGAAAAACTGTTTTTT. Its protein product is CASSVVPDEKLFF.

This rearrangement joins TRBV9 to TRBJ2-4; TRBD2 matches 11 bases. From germline, CDR1 is SGDLS and CDR2 YYNGEE. CDR3 length: 17 amino acids. J lost 2 bases, V lost 4 bases, and 8 bases had no gene match. The CDR3 reads CASSLLAGGASKNIQYF. The CDR3 DNA is TGTGCCAGCAGCCTTTTAGCGGGAGGGGCGTCCAAAAACATTCAGTACTTC.

V gene TRBV28 combines with J gene TRBJ2-2; possible D gene TRBD1, 6 bases. V shed 6 bases and J shed 6 bases, with 11 bases lying between them. This CDR3 has 13 residues. CDR1 and CDR2 from the germline V gene are MDHEN and SYDVKM. The CDR3 reads CASRQGGSGELFF. For the CDR3, the DNA is TGTGCCAGCAGACAGGGCGGCTCCGGGGAGCTGTTTTTT.

The V call is TRBV9, the J call TRBJ1-1; D is possibly TRBD1 (6 bases). The CDR3 runs 14 residues. Germline CDR1 reads SGDLS; CDR2 reads YYNGEE. Trimming left V 9 bases short and J 3 bases short, with 18 bases between. For the CDR3, the DNA is TGTGCCACCCGTAATCGCTCAGGGGACACTGAAGCTTTCTTT. It codes for CATRNRSGDTEAFF.

This clone has a count of ten or more. This sequence joins TRBV6-5 and TRBJ1-5, with a possible D match to TRBD1 (6 bases). Trimming removed 6 bases from V and 4 bases from J, with 10 bases in between. Germline V gives CDR1 MNHEY, CDR2 SVGAGI. The CDR3 loop spans 13 amino acids. The DNA of the CDR3 is TGTGCCAGCAGGCCCGACAGGAATCAGCCCCAGCATTTT. Translated: CASRPDRNQPQHF.

The rearrangement uses TRBV7-6 and TRBJ2-2; the D gene is possibly TRBD1 (6 bases). Trimming left V 1 base short and J 7 bases short, with 10 bases between. This CDR3 is 14 amino acids long. Germline values: CDR1 SGHVS, CDR2 FNYEAQ. CDR3 region: CASSLGRGGGELFF. In nucleotides, the CDR3 is TGTGCCAGCAGCTTAGGCAGGGGCGGCGGGGAGCTGTTTTTT. Based on the CDR3 plus reference TRBV7-6 and TRBJ2-2, the full variable domain is GAGVSQSPRYKVTKRGQDVALRCDPISGHVSLYWYRQALGQGPEFLTYFNYEAQQDKSGLPNDRFSAERPEGSISTLTIQRTEQRDSAMYRCASSLGRGGGELFFGEGSRLTVL.

In this sample, this clone turned up a few times. The rearrangement uses TRBV11-3 and TRBJ1-6; TRBD1 might be the D (5 bases). Trimming removed 8 bases from V and 5 bases from J, with 10 bases in between. This CDR3 region has 13 residues. Germline CDR1 and CDR2: SGHNT and YENEEA. The DNA of the CDR3 is TGTGCCAGCTCCCGACAGAATAATTCACCCCTCCACTTT. Encoded protein: CASSRQNNSPLHF. The full variable domain, with the rest looked up from reference TRBV11-3 and TRBJ1-6, is EAGVVQSPRYKIIEKKQPVAFWCNPISGHNTLYWYLQNLGQGPELLIRYENEEAVDDSQLPKDRFSAERLKGVDSTLKIQPAELGDSAVYLCASSRQNNSPLHFGNGTRLTVT.

The chain uses TRBV10-3 and TRBJ2-2; 11 nucleotides line up with TRBD2. Germline-derived CDR1 and CDR2 are ENHRY and SYGVKD. V shed 3 bases and J 2 bases; nucleotides not matched to a gene: 2. This CDR3 contains 16 residues. As DNA, the CDR3 is TGTGCCATCAGTGATAGCGGGGGGGCAAACACCGGGGAGCTGTTTTTT. This sequence encodes CAISDSGGANTGELFF.

This chain uses TRBV3-1 (or the pseudogene TRBV3-2) with TRBJ2-1; 7 bases fit TRBD2. This CDR3 spans 17 amino acids. From germline, CDR1 is LGHDT and CDR2 YNNKEL (reference sequence). Trimming removed 3 bases from V and 6 bases from J; junction bases left unmatched: 14. The CDR3 sequence: CASSHHAGVPGANEQFF. The CDR3 nucleotides read TGTGCCAGCAGCCACCACGCGGGGGTCCCCGGGGCCAATGAGCAGTTCTTC.

This chain uses TRBV11-2 with TRBJ2-7, with D perhaps matching TRBD1 (6 bases). The CDR3 has 15 residues. Trimming left V 5 bases short and J 5 bases short, with 19 bases between. From germline, CDR1 is SGHAT and CDR2 FQNNGV. CDR3 DNA sequence: TGTGCCAGCAGCCCAGAGAGGGGGAGAGGTAACGAGCAGTACTTC. Translation: CASSPERGRGNEQYF.

The chain recombines TRBV12-3 or TRBV12-4 with TRBJ2-1; TRBD1 is a possible D gene (6 bases). V lost 2 bases and J lost 6, with 8 bases in between. The CDR3 extends over 13 amino acids. The CDR3 DNA sequence: TGTGCCAGCAGTTTAAACAGGGTCAATGAGCAGTTCTTC. It codes for CASSLNRVNEQFF.